What follows are 24 T cell receptor beta chains derived from one specimen sequenced in a study of post-analysis software for immune sequencing data. Broader study findings: Comparison of patients with controls showed 5 or 6 TRBV segments more frequent in patients, TRBV5-6, TRBV5-1 and TRBV20-1 among them.

No antigen has been identified for these receptors. The library was made from cDNA and included unique molecular identifiers. MiXCR, run by TCRdb on the PCR reads, gives a single entry per CDR3 protein. The data show more than 450,000 distinct CDR3 sequences, around 31% seen once. The specimen sequenced was blood. These receptors were taken from a girl aged 2-17 years with multiple sclerosis.

This clonotype was observed a handful of times. The chain carries TRBV4-1 and TRBJ2-7; 13 nucleotides line up with TRBD2. After removal of 4 bases from V and 3 bases from J, the junction contained 9 bases not matched to a gene. The germline gives CDR1 MGHRA, CDR2 YSYEKL. This CDR3 comprises 17 residues. As DNA, the CDR3 is TGCGCCAGCAGCCCTCACCATAGACTAGCGGGGGGCTACGAGCAGTACTTC. Protein product: CASSPHHRLAGGYEQYF.

This clonotype showed up many times. CDR3 in DNA: TGCAGCGTTGAAGGCCTTAACTATGGCTACACCTTC. Encoded protein: CSVEGLNYGYTF. The chain links TRBV29-1 to TRBJ1-2; D ambiguous. Germline CDR1 reads SQVTM; CDR2 reads ANQGSEA. The ends were cut back, 1 base at V and 1 base at J, with 4 bases in the middle. The CDR3 is made up of 12 amino acids.

V is TRBV20-1 and J is TRBJ2-3; D is unresolved. Trimming took 2 bases from V and 10 from J, leaving 19 bases between them. The length of the CDR3 is 14 residues. Germline CDR1 reads DFQATT; CDR2 reads SNEGSKA (reference sequence). The CDR3 loop is CSARSSLEVFAQYF. The CDR3 region has the DNA TGCAGTGCTAGATCCTCGCTAGAAGTCTTTGCGCAGTATTTT.

The V and J genes are TRBV18 and TRBJ2-1, with D possibly TRBD2 on 5 matching bases. There are 13 residues in the CDR3. The V end was cut by 6 bases, the J end by 6 bases, with 12 bases between. Germline lookup yields CDR1 KGHSH and CDR2 LQKENI. The CDR3 is CASSPTRSNEQFF. DNA for the CDR3: TGTGCCAGCTCCCCCACTAGATCCAATGAGCAGTTCTTC.

The gene calls are TRBV10-2 and TRBJ2-1, with 7 bases lining up with TRBD1. CDR1 and CDR2 (germline): WSHSY, SAAADI. V lost 8 bases and J lost 7; bases outside the gene matches: 8. This CDR3 has 13 amino acids. The chain's CDR3 is CASGGQACNEQFF. In DNA, the CDR3 is TGCGCCAGCGGCGGACAGGCGTGTAATGAGCAGTTCTTC.

This chain uses TRBV20-1 with TRBJ1-6; D possibly corresponds to TRBD1 (5 bases). In germline, CDR1 is DFQATT, CDR2 SNEGSKA (reference sequence). The CDR3 extends over 15 amino acids. Trimming left V 8 bases short and J 5 bases short, with 19 bases between. The CDR3 DNA sequence: TGCAGTACTTCCGGGGACCAAACGAATAATTCACCCCTCCACTTT. It codes for CSTSGDQTNNSPLHF.

This sequence joins TRBV5-5 and TRBJ2-1, with D perhaps being TRBD1 or TRBD2 (5 bases each). This CDR3 contains 14 residues. V lost 5 bases, J lost 5 bases, and 14 bases lay in between. Germline V gene sequence: CDR1 SGHKS, CDR2 YYEKEE (reference sequence). The CDR3 nucleotides read TGTGCCAGCAGGTCCAGGGTGGGGGACAATGAGCAGTTCTTC. Its translation: CASRSRVGDNEQFF.

This clonotype was detected only a few times. This chain links TRBV10-2 with TRBJ2-5; 8 bases align to TRBD1. The tail of the sequence fits TRBJ2-7 better, so the J call may be wrong. CDR3 size: 11 residues. Germline CDR1 WSHSY, CDR2 SAAADI. This CDR3 reads CASTDRVEQYF. The DNA for the CDR3 is TGCGCCAGCACGGACAGGGTCGAGCAGTACTTC.

In its sample, this clonotype was seen once. Germline and junction disagree at one end, which may indicate a read error. The J gene is TRBJ2-1, the V gene TRBV5-1; tentatively, D is TRBD1 or TRBD2 (5 bases each). The CDR3 contains 18 residues. Germline V gives CDR1 SGHRS, CDR2 YFSETQ. CDR3 sequence reads: CASSTTVMKVPGSNEQVF. Written as DNA, the CDR3 is TGCGCCAGCAGCACGACAGTGATGAAGGTTCCGGGGAGCAATGAGCAGGTCTTC.

This clonotype has only a few counts. This chain connects TRBV5-1 to TRBJ1-2; D is uncertain. Deletions cut 4 bases from V and 3 bases from J, with 16 bases between. This CDR3 has 15 residues. Per germline, CDR1 SGHRS and CDR2 YFSETQ. This chain's CDR3 is CASSGGIPADYGYTF. CDR3 in DNA: TGCGCCAGCAGCGGCGGGATTCCGGCAGACTATGGCTACACCTTC. The full variable domain, completed using reference TRBV5-1 and TRBJ1-2, is KAGVTQTPRYLIKTRGQQVTLSCSPISGHRSVSWYQQTPGQGLQFLFEYFSETQRNKGNFPGRFSGRQFSNSRSEMNVSTLELGDSALYLCASSGGIPADYGYTFGSGTRLTVV.

V gene TRBV24-1 combines with J gene TRBJ2-3, with 7 bases identical to TRBD1. J was trimmed by 2 bases and V by 4 bases; bases with no gene match: 11. The CDR3 runs 17 residues. CDR1 and CDR2 from the germline V gene are KGHDR and SFDVKD. The CDR3, as DNA: TGTGCCACCAGTGACCCCGGGACAGCGAGGATCACAGATACGCAGTATTTT. Its protein is CATSDPGTARITDTQYF.

The CDR3 region is CATSAPGTLSANNGYTF. DNA of the CDR3: TGTGCCACCAGCGCTCCCGGGACACTATCTGCGAACAATGGCTACACCTTC. This chain connects TRBV15 to TRBJ1-2; weak D call: TRBD1 (6 bases). This CDR3 has 17 residues. Between the trimmed V and J ends, which lost 5 bases and 6 bases, there was a span of 25 bases. Germline CDR1 reads LNHNV; CDR2 reads YYDKDF (reference sequence).

This clonotype occurred a few times. The rearrangement links TRBV12-3 or TRBV12-4 to TRBJ2-3; 8 positions agree with TRBD2. The V gene end was trimmed by 4 bases and the J gene end by 2 bases; junction bases not matched to a gene: 8. The CDR3 covers 16 residues. The CDR3 protein is CASSSDRGGPTDTQYF. CDR3 DNA sequence: TGTGCCAGCAGTTCCGACCGGGGGGGCCCCACAGATACGCAGTATTTT.

Details on this clonotype: Germline is not matched at one junction end, which may reflect a read error. The CDR3 DNA is TGTGCCAGCAGCCCGGGTTCTGGGGGACTAACGTACAATGGGCAGTTCTTC. Amino acids: CASSPGSGGLTYNGQFF. The chain joins TRBV3-1 to TRBJ2-1; 7 nucleotides match TRBD2. The CDR3 consists of 17 residues. Germline V gene lookup returns CDR1 LGHDT and CDR2 YNNKEL (reference sequence).

The chain carries TRBV7-3 and TRBJ1-6; D call uncertain. CDR3 length: 15 amino acids. V was shortened by 3 bases and J by 0 bases, with 6 bases between the two germline ends. The germline V gene encodes CDR1 SGHTA and CDR2 FQGTGA. CDR3 sequence (DNA): TGTGCCAGCAGCTTGCTGAGCTCCTATAATTCACCCCTCCACTTT. Translation gives CASSLLSSYNSPLHF.

Only a few counts were recorded for this clonotype. J is TRBJ2-1 and V is TRBV10-3; TRBD2 matches at 9 bases. CDR1 and CDR2 from the germline V gene are ENHRY and SYGVKD. This CDR3 region has 17 residues. V lost 0 bases and J lost 5; bases outside the gene matches: 8. Here the CDR3 reads CAISESQASGDHNEQFF. CDR3 DNA sequence: TGTGCCATCAGTGAGTCGCAGGCTAGCGGGGACCACAATGAGCAGTTCTTC.

This clonotype was found a few times. The chain has TRBV5-1 and TRBJ2-3; 7 bases match TRBD1. The DNA matches TRBJ1-5 better at its end, which makes the J call doubtful. Germline CDR1 is SGHRS and CDR2 is YFSETQ. The CDR3 is 14 amino acids. In DNA, the CDR3 is TGCGCCAGCAGCTTGGAGACAGGGTCTTTTCCCCAGCATTTT. It specifies CASSLETGSFPQHF.

This sequence joins TRBV11-1 and TRBJ2-1; no reliable D call. Germline assignment: CDR1 SGHAT and CDR2 FQDESV (reference sequence). Trimming left V 2 bases short and J 4 bases short, with 6 bases between. This CDR3 contains 13 residues. The CDR3 sequence: CASSLTPYNEQFF. DNA of the CDR3: TGTGCCAGCAGCTTAACTCCGTACAATGAGCAGTTCTTC.

This clonotype was detected only once. The chain employs TRBV28 and TRBJ1-3; 9 positions agree with TRBD1. This CDR3 comprises 15 residues. The germline V gene encodes CDR1 MDHEN and CDR2 SYDVKM. The V segment lost 5 bases and the J segment 6 bases; nucleotides outside the gene matches: 8. CDR3 bases: TGTGCCAGCAGTCCTCGACGGACAGGGGAAAACACCATATATTTT. Protein sequence: CASSPRRTGENTIYF.

This chain uses TRBV4-1 with TRBJ2-1; tentatively, D is TRBD2 (6 bases). CDR3 length equals 16 residues. In germline, CDR1 is MGHRA, CDR2 YSYEKL. V shed 8 bases and J shed 0 bases, with 17 bases lying between them. Written as DNA, the CDR3 is TGCGCCAGCCGGGACTTACGTTCTGGCTCCTACAATGAGCAGTTCTTC. Translation: CASRDLRSGSYNEQFF.

The rearrangement links TRBV5-1 to TRBJ1-1, with D unresolved. The CDR3 loop spans 14 amino acids. Germline V gene lookup returns CDR1 SGHRS and CDR2 YFSETQ. Trimming stripped 4 bases from V and 5 bases from J, with 15 bases between. The chain's CDR3 is CASSPPRGGTEAFF. DNA of the CDR3: TGCGCCAGCAGCCCCCCCAGAGGTGGAACTGAAGCTTTCTTT.

The rearrangement joins TRBV6-5 to TRBJ1-2, with 8 positions matching TRBD1. CDR3 length: 14 residues. Looked up from germline, CDR1 is MNHEY and CDR2 is SVGAGI. Trimming cost V 6 bases and J 4 bases; bases outside gene matches: 7. The CDR3 DNA sequence: TGTGCCAGCAGCGTCAGGGGGCTTAGCTATGGCTACACCTTC. Translating gives CASSVRGLSYGYTF.

About this clonotype itself: A clone one base away is much larger, so this may be a read error. The gene calls are TRBV10-3 and TRBJ2-5; D remains ambiguous. This CDR3 is 11 amino acids long. From germline, CDR1 is ENHRY and CDR2 SYGVKD. The CDR3 is CAINGQEAQYF. CDR3 bases: TGTGCCATCAACGGCCAAGAGGCCCAGTACTTC.

V is TRBV7-9 and J is TRBJ1-2; 8 positions agree with TRBD1. The CDR3 length is 12 residues. Germline values: CDR1 SEHNR, CDR2 FQNEAQ (reference sequence). V shed 3 bases and J 8 bases; nucleotides not matched to a gene: 2. The DNA for the CDR3 is TGTGCCAGCAGCTTCGGACAGGGAGGCTACACCTTC. Translated: CASSFGQGGYTF.